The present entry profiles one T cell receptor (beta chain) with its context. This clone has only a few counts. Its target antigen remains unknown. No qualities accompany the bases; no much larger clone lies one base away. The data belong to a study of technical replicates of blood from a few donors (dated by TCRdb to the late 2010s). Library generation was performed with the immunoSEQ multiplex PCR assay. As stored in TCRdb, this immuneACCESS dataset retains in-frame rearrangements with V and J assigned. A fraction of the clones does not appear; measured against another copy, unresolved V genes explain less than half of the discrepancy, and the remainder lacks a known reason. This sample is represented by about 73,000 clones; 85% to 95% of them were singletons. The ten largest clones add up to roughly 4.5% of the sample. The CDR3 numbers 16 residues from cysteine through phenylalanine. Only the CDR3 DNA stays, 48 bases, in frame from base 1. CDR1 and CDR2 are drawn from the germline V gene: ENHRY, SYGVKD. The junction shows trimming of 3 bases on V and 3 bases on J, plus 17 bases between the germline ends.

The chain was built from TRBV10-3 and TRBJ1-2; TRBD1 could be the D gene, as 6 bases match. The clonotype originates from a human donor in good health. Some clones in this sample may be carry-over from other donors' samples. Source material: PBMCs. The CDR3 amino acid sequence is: CAISDPTGKGDYGYTF. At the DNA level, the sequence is TGTGCCATCAGTGACCCGACAGGAAAAGGGGACTATGGCTACACCTTC.